A selection of T cell receptor beta chains follows, all from one sample in a study of cytotoxic CD8 clonotypes in ibrutinib-treated CLL. Profiled with immunoSEQ multiplex PCR; TCRdb holds only in-frame clones, not every one. The sample carries around 310,000 clones, around four fifths recorded once. The material sequenced was PBMCs, taken before ibrutinib treatment. These receptors were taken from a human donor with chronic lymphocytic leukemia. The CDR3 runs from the conserved cysteine through the conserved F or W. The D gene is left open where the match is weak. Expanded clones get a size class; other rows say once, few or many, or leave the size out.

NA	TRBV7-2	NA	TRBJ2-7	TGTGCCAGCAGTCCGAGGAGAGACAGGATAACCTACGAGCAGTACTTC	CASSPRRDRITYEQYF
NA	TRBV19	TRBD1	TRBJ1-1	TGTGCCAGTAGGAAGGACAGGTTGAACACTGAAGCTTTCTTT	CASRKDRLNTEAFF
NA	TRBV4-3	NA	TRBJ2-7	TGCGCCAGCAGCCAATCCGGGACAGCGGGATACGAGCAGTACTTC	CASSQSGTAGYEQYF
NA	TRBV5-6	NA	TRBJ2-3	TGTGCCAGCAGCTTGAACAGAGGTGGTACGCAGTATTTT	CASSLNRGGTQYF
NA	TRBV7-2	TRBD1	TRBJ1-1	TGTGCCAGCAGCGCCGGGACAGCGAACACTGAAGCTTTCTTT	CASSAGTANTEAFF
NA	TRBV4-3	TRBD1	TRBJ2-1	TGCGCCAGCAGCGGACGACAGGGGAATGAGCAGTTCTTC	CASSGRQGNEQFF
NA	TRBV18	NA	TRBJ2-7	TGTGCCAGCTCACCGACAGCAGCGGAGGGTCGGGAGCAGTACTTC	CASSPTAAEGREQYF
few	TRBV7-7	NA	TRBJ2-5	TGTGCCAGCAGCGAAGGCCAAGAGACCCAGTACTTC	CASSEGQETQYF
few	TRBV7-9	NA	TRBJ2-7	TGTGCCAGCAGCTTACACGGCCAGGAGGAGCAGTACTTC	CASSLHGQEEQYF
NA	TRBV6-5	TRBD2	TRBJ2-5	TGTGCCAGCAGTCCGGGACTAGCTGAATGGGAGACCCAGTACTTC	CASSPGLAEWETQYF
NA	TRBV28	NA	TRBJ1-3	TGTGCCAGCAGTACTCCGAACCGCTCTGGAAACACCATATATTTT	CASSTPNRSGNTIYF
NA	TRBV10-3	NA	TRBJ1-4	TGTGCCATCACCCCTGGGGGGCCCAATGAAAAACTGTTTTTT	CAITPGGPNEKLFF
NA	TRBV7-6	TRBD2	TRBJ2-7	TGTGCCAGCAGCTTAGGGGCTAGCGGGAGAGTCTACGAGCAGTACTTC	CASSLGASGRVYEQYF
NA	TRBV4-3	TRBD1	TRBJ1-2	TGCGCCAGCAGCAAAAGATTCGGGACAGGGGGCGAAAACTATGGCTACACCTTC	CASSKRFGTGGENYGYTF
few	TRBV30	TRBD1	TRBJ1-2	TGTGCCACCCAGGGGACAGCAGAATACTATGGCTACACCTTC	CATQGTAEYYGYTF
NA	TRBV5-1	NA	TRBJ1-4	TGCGCCAGCAGCTGGCAACCGGGACTGATTAATGAAAAACTGTTTTTT	CASSWQPGLINEKLFF
few	TRBV4-2	NA	TRBJ2-7	TGTGCCAGCAGCCAAACCGGCTCCTACGAGCAGTACTTC	CASSQTGSYEQYF
NA	TRBV10-2	TRBD1	TRBJ2-7	TGCGCCAGCAGTGATACGACAGGGGTTACCTCTCTCTCCTACGAGCAGTACTTC	CASSDTTGVTSLSYEQYF
once	TRBV11-3	TRBD2	TRBJ2-7	TGTGCCAGCACCAGGGGCGTAGCGGGAGACTATTCCTACGAGCAGTACTTC	CASTRGVAGDYSYEQYF
NA	TRBV18	TRBD2	TRBJ2-7	TGTGCCAGCTCACCATCCCCGGGACTAGCGGGAGTCTCCTACGAGCAGTACTTC	CASSPSPGLAGVSYEQYF
few	TRBV4-3	NA	TRBJ1-3	TGCGCCAGCAGCCAGCTGGAGCTTGGAAACACCATATATTTT	CASSQLELGNTIYF
NA	TRBV28	NA	TRBJ2-1	TGTGCCAGCAGTTCCGGGTCTTATGAGCAGTTCTTC	CASSSGSYEQFF
NA	TRBV28	TRBD1	TRBJ1-3	TGTGCCAGCAAAAACCAGGGGGAAGGTAGAAACACCATATATTTT	CASKNQGEGRNTIYF
NA	TRBV5-1	TRBD1	TRBJ2-6	TGCGCCAGCAGCTTGGAACAGGGGCTCTCTGGGGCCAACGTCCTGACTTTC	CASSLEQGLSGANVLTF
NA	TRBV25-1	NA	TRBJ1-2	TGTGCCAGCAGTGACTCTGTAGAGTATGGCTACACCTTC	CASSDSVEYGYTF
NA	TRBV4-3	TRBD2	TRBJ2-1	TGCGCCAGCAGCCAAGAGGTTGCCGGGACTAGCGGGAGGCTGAATGAGCAGTTCTTC	CASSQEVAGTSGRLNEQFF
few	TRBV29-1	TRBD1	TRBJ1-1	TGCAGCGTCAGGGGGACTGAAGCTTTCTTT	CSVRGTEAFF
NA	TRBV10-3	TRBD2	TRBJ2-2	TGTGCCATCAGTGACCGGACTAGCGACCACACCGGGGAGCTGTTTTTT	CAISDRTSDHTGELFF
NA	TRBV4-2	TRBD1	TRBJ1-4	TGTGCCAGCAGCCCATTACAGGGGTTGGATGAAAAACTGTTTTTT	CASSPLQGLDEKLFF
NA	TRBV28	NA	TRBJ2-7	TGTGCCAGCATGGAGTTCTCCTACGAGCAGTACTTC	CASMEFSYEQYF
NA	TRBV29-1	TRBD2	TRBJ2-1	TGCAGCGCCGTACTAGCGGGAGCAGGTGAGCAGTTCTTC	CSAVLAGAGEQFF
NA	TRBV2	TRBD1	TRBJ2-7	TGTGCCAGCAGTGAGCAGGGGGATGGGTACGAGCAGTACTTC	CASSEQGDGYEQYF
NA	TRBV25-1	NA	TRBJ2-7	TGTGCCAGCAGTGAGTTCGTGGGAGGTGGCGAGCAGTACTTC	CASSEFVGGGEQYF
NA	TRBV29-1	NA	TRBJ2-3	TGCAGCTCTAACAGGGATAGCACAGATACGCAGTATTTT	CSSNRDSTDTQYF
once	TRBV4-2	NA	TRBJ2-7	TGTGCCAGCAGCCAAGAATACCTCCTAACCTTCTACGAGCAGTACTTC	CASSQEYLLTFYEQYF
NA	TRBV5-1	NA	TRBJ1-1	TGCGCCAGCAGCTTTAGAGGTGCAGGGAGCACTGAAGCTTTCTTT	CASSFRGAGSTEAFF
few	TRBV4-3	TRBD1	TRBJ2-7	TGCGCCAGCAGCCAAGGGGACAGAGATTACGAGCAGTACTTC	CASSQGDRDYEQYF
NA	TRBV5-1	NA	TRBJ2-7	TGCGCCAGCAGCTTGCGGTCTGGATTGATCCACGAGCAGTACTTC	CASSLRSGLIHEQYF
NA	TRBV27	TRBD1	TRBJ1-1	TGTGCCAGCAGTCCCCGGGACAGGAACACTGAAGCTTTCTTT	CASSPRDRNTEAFF
NA	TRBV6-4	NA	TRBJ1-1	TGTGCCAGCAGTAATGACGGAGGGCGGGCTGAAGCTTTCTTT	CASSNDGGRAEAFF
NA	TRBV19	TRBD1	TRBJ1-5	TGTGCCAGTAGTTCGACAGGGCCTCAGCCCCAGCATTTT	CASSSTGPQPQHF
NA	TRBV7-2	NA	TRBJ2-2	TGTGCCAGCAGCTTATACCAGGAGACCGGGGAGCTGTTTTTT	CASSLYQETGELFF
NA	TRBV6-1	NA	TRBJ1-3	TGTGCCAGCAGTGAACCGGGACCTGTCTCTGGAAACACCATATATTTT	CASSEPGPVSGNTIYF
NA	TRBV30	NA	TRBJ1-2	TGTGCCTGGAGTGAGGGGGTAGGTCATGGCTACACCTTC	CAWSEGVGHGYTF
few	TRBV28	NA	TRBJ1-5	TGTGCCAGCAGTAGCCAGTTAGTACAGCCCCAGCATTTT	CASSSQLVQPQHF